The rows below give T cell receptor beta chains drawn from one sample of a study of CD8+CD57+ T cells in acquired aplastic anemia. TCRdb itself ran the reads through MiXCR, one entry per CDR3 protein. Of 80,000 to 100,000 distinct CDR3 sequences listed, 55% to 70% are singletons. The sample consisted of sorted CD4+, CD8+, or CD8+CD57+ T cells (not recorded which) from PBMCs. These receptors were taken from a human donor with aplastic anemia. The CDR3 runs from the conserved cysteine through the conserved F or W. Each record gives: J gene, D gene, V gene, CDR3 length, clone size, CDR3 protein, CDR3 DNA. D genes are given only for firm matches. Rows may omit the clone size; those that give it use once, few, many or a size class.

TRBJ2-1 TRBD2 TRBV29-1 13 . CSVGLAGGWEQFF TGCAGCGTAGGACTAGCGGGAGGTTGGGAGCAGTTCTTC
TRBJ1-4 . TRBV10-3 13 . CAISGRADEKLFF TGTGCCATCAGTGGCCGGGCGGATGAAAAACTGTTTTTT
TRBJ2-5 . TRBV6-6 17 many CASSYSSDGGGSVTQYF TGTGCCAGCAGTTACTCGAGTGATGGCGGAGGGAGCGTGACCCAGTACTTC
TRBJ2-7 . TRBV20-1 13 few CSARGPSGYEQYF TGCAGTGCTAGGGGACCGTCGGGCTACGAGCAGTACTTC
TRBJ2-3 . TRBV25-1 15 . CASSDPLGVRDTQYF TGTGCCAGCAGTGATCCCCTGGGAGTGCGAGATACGCAGTATTTT
TRBJ1-2 . TRBV15 16 many CATSRPSRVASYGYTF TGTGCCACCAGCAGACCATCTAGAGTAGCCTCCTATGGCTACACCTTC
TRBJ1-5 TRBD1 TRBV10-3 15 . CAISELDRENQPQHF TGTGCCATCAGTGAGTTGGACAGGGAGAATCAGCCCCAGCATTTT
TRBJ2-7 . TRBV7-9 15 once CASSSYGPDSYEQYF TGTGCCAGCAGCTCTTACGGCCCTGACTCCTACGAGCAGTACTTC
TRBJ1-2 . TRBV20-1 15 . CSADSRDGANYGYTF TGCAGTGCCGACTCTAGGGACGGAGCTAACTATGGCTACACCTTC
TRBJ2-4 TRBD2 TRBV7-3 14 once CASSLAGGENIQYF TGTGCCAGCAGCTTGGCGGGAGGGGAAAACATTCAGTACTTC
TRBJ2-7 . TRBV2 14 . CASILRPTSYEQYF TGTGCCAGCATTCTCAGACCGACCTCCTACGAGCAGTACTTC
TRBJ2-7 . TRBV2 15 . CASSYFGASLGEQYF TGTGCCAGCAGTTACTTCGGCGCGTCCCTGGGGGAGCAGTACTTC
TRBJ1-5 . TRBV11-2 13 few CASSPFSNQPQHF TGTGCCAGCAGTCCCTTTAGCAATCAGCCCCAGCATTTT
TRBJ2-3 TRBD1 TRBV20-1 15 . CSASRQGAGGDTQYF TGCAGTGCTAGTAGACAGGGGGCAGGGGGAGATACGCAGTATTTT
TRBJ1-4 . TRBV29-1 13 many CSVESSYNEKLFF TGCAGCGTTGAATCCAGCTATAATGAAAAACTGTTTTTT
TRBJ2-7 . TRBV11-2 15 many CASSLLGDLTYEQYF TGTGCCAGCAGCTTATTGGGGGACCTGACCTACGAGCAGTACTTC
TRBJ2-1 TRBD1 TRBV2 14 once CASRGLTGDNEQFF TGTGCCAGCCGTGGCCTGACAGGGGACAATGAGCAGTTCTTC
TRBJ2-7 TRBD1 TRBV4-1 16 . CASSPEGQGAMYEQYF TGCGCCAGCAGCCCCGAAGGACAGGGGGCTATGTACGAGCAGTACTTC
TRBJ1-5 . TRBV6-5 14 . CASSYGGSNQPQHF TGTGCCAGCAGTTACGGGGGTAGCAATCAGCCCCAGCATTTT
TRBJ1-2 . TRBV19 15 many CASSIIPPLAYGYTF TGTGCCAGTAGTATAATTCCGCCGCTCGCCTATGGCTACACCTTC
TRBJ2-5 . TRBV4-1 14 . CASSQEDGTETQYF TGCGCCAGCAGCCAAGAAGATGGGACCGAGACCCAGTACTTC
TRBJ2-7 . TRBV10-3 15 . CAISVDAEGPYGQYF TGCGCCATCAGTGTTGATGCGGAAGGGCCTTACGGGCAGTACTTC
TRBJ2-3 TRBD1 TRBV7-9 15 . CASRGTGGDTDTQYF TGTGCCAGCAGGGGGACAGGGGGCGACACAGATACGCAGTATTTT
TRBJ2-2 . TRBV5-1 12 . CASSLANRELFF TGCGCCAGCAGCTTGGCCAACCGGGAGCTGTTTTTT
TRBJ2-7 . TRBV10-2 14 . CATVRDGSSYEQYF TGCGCCACCGTCCGGGACGGGAGCTCCTACGAGCAGTACTTC
TRBJ2-7 . TRBV20-1 15 . CSAPKWGAGFYEQYF TGCAGTGCCCCGAAATGGGGCGCGGGGTTTTACGAGCAGTACTTC
TRBJ2-3 . TRBV29-1 13 once CSVGQGPTDTQYF TGCAGCGTTGGGCAGGGACCCACAGATACGCAGTATTTT
TRBJ1-4 . TRBV25-1 10 once CASSSEKLFF TGTGCCAGCAGTAGTGAAAAACTGTTTTTT
TRBJ1-2 . TRBV29-1 14 . CSVEAPGETYGYTF TGCAGCGTTGAAGCCCCAGGAGAAACTTATGGCTACACCTTC
TRBJ1-2 . TRBV20-1 13 . CSASHPWDYGYTF TGCAGTGCTAGCCACCCCTGGGACTATGGCTACACCTTC
TRBJ2-1 TRBD2 TRBV19 15 . CASSMGLAGGSEQFF TGTGCCAGTAGTATGGGACTAGCGGGGGGCAGTGAGCAGTTCTTC
TRBJ1-6 TRBD1 TRBV25-1 14 . CASSELTGRSPLHF TGTGCCAGCAGTGAATTGACAGGGCGCTCACCCCTCCACTTT
TRBJ1-2 . TRBV10-3 13 . CASSLGQSYGYTF TGTGCCAGCAGTTTGGGCCAGAGCTATGGCTACACCTTC
TRBJ1-1 . TRBV12-3/TRBV12-4 12 . CASSLGAGEAFF TGTGCCAGCAGTTTGGGTGCGGGTGAAGCTTTCTTT
TRBJ2-2 . TRBV7-3 12 . CASSSDTGELFF TGTGCCAGCAGCTCGGACACCGGGGAGCTGTTTTTT
TRBJ2-7 TRBD2 TRBV24-1 16 . CATSTAPSGSLSEQYF TGTGCCACCAGTACAGCCCCTAGCGGGAGTTTGTCCGAGCAGTACTTC
TRBJ2-5 . TRBV19 14 . CASSRGWEEETQYF TGTGCCAGTAGTCGGGGCTGGGAAGAAGAGACCCAGTACTTC
TRBJ2-1 . TRBV29-1 13 . CSPGGDSRGEQFF TGCAGCCCTGGAGGGGACTCGCGAGGTGAGCAGTTCTTC
TRBJ1-6 . TRBV25-1 15 few CASSEQGWGWSPLHF TGTGCCAGCAGTGAGCAGGGATGGGGTTGGTCACCCCTCCACTTT
TRBJ1-5 . TRBV2 15 . CASSEFSMQDQPQHF TGTGCCAGCAGTGAATTTAGTATGCAAGATCAGCCCCAGCATTTT